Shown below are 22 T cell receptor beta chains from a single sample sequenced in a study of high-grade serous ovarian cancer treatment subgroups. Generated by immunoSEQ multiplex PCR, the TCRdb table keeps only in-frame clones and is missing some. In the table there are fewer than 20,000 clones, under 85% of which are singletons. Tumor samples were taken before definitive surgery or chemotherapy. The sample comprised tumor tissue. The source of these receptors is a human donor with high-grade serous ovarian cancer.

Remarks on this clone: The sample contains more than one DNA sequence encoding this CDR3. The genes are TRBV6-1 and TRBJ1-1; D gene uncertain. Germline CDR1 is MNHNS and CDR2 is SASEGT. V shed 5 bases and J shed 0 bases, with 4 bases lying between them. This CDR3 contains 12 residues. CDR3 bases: TGTGCCAGCAGTACAATGAACACTGAAGCTTTCTTT. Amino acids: CASSTMNTEAFF.

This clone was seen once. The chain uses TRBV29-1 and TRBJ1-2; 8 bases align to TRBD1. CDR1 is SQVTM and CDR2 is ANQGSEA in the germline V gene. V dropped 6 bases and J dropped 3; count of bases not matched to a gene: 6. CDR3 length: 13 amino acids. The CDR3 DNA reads TGCAGCGTGCACAGGGGGGAATACTATGGCTACACCTTC. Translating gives CSVHRGEYYGYTF.

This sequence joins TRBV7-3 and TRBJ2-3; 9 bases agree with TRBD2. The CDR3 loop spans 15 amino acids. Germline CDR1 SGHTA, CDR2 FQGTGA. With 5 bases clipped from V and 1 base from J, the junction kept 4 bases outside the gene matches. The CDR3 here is CASSRGGGGTDTQYF. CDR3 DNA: TGTGCCAGCAGCCGCGGCGGGGGGGGCACAGATACGCAGTATTTT. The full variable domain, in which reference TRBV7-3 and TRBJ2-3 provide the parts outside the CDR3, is GAGVSQTPSNKVTEKGKYVELRCDPISGHTALYWYRQSLGQGPEFLIYFQGTGAADDSGLPNDRFFAVRPEGSVSTLKIQRTERGDSAVYLCASSRGGGGTDTQYFGPGTRLTVL.

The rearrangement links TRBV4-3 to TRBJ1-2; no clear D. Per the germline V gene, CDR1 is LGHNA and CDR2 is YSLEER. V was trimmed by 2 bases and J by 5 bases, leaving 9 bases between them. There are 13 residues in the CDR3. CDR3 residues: CASSQTGMYGYTF. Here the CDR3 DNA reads TGCGCCAGCAGCCAAACGGGGATGTATGGCTACACCTTC.

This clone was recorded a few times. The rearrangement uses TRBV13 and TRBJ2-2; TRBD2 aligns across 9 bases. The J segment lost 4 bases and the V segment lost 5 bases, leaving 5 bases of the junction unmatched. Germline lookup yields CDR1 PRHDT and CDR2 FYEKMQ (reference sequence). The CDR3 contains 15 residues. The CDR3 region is CASSPLAGATGELFF. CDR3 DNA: TGTGCCAGCAGCCCGTTAGCGGGGGCCACCGGGGAGCTGTTTTTT.

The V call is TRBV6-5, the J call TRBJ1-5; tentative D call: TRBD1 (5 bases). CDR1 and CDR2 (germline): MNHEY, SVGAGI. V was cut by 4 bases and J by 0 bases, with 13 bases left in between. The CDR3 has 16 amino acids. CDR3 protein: CASSSAGPYSNQPQHF. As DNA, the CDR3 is TGTGCCAGCAGTTCCGCGGGACCTTATAGCAATCAGCCCCAGCATTTT.

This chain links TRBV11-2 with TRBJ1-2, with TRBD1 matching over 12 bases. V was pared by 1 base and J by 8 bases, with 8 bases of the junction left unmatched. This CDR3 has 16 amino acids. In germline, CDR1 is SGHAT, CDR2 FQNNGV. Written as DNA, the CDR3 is TGTGCCAGCAGCTTAGGGAGGGGACAGGGGGCTAGCGGCTACACCTTC. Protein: CASSLGRGQGASGYTF.

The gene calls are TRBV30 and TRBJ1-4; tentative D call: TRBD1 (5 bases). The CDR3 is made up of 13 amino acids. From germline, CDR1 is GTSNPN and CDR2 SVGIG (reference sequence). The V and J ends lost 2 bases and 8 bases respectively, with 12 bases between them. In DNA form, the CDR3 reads TGTGCCTGGAGTTGGAGGGAGGGGGAAAAACTGTTTTTT. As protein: CAWSWREGEKLFF.

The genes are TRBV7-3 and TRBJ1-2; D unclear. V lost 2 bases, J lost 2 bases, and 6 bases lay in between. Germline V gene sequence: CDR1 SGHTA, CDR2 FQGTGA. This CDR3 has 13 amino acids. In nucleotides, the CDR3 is TGTGCCAGCAGCTTACAGCCGAACTATGGCTACACCTTC. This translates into CASSLQPNYGYTF. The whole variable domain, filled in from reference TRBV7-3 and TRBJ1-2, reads GAGVSQTPSNKVTEKGKYVELRCDPISGHTALYWYRQSLGQGPEFLIYFQGTGAADDSGLPNDRFFAVRPEGSVSTLKIQRTERGDSAVYLCASSLQPNYGYTFGSGTRLTVV.

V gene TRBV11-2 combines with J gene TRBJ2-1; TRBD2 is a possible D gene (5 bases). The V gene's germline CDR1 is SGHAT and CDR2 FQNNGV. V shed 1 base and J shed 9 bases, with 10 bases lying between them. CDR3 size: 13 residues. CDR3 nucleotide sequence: TGTGCCAGCAGCTTAGTCTCCAGCGGTGAGCAGTTCTTC. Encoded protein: CASSLVSSGEQFF.

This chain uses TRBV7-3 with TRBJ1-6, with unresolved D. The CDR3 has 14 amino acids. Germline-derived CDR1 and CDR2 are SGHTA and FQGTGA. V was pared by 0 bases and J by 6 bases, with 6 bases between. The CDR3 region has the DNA TGTGCCAGCAGCTTAACGGGCAGTAATTCACCCCTCCACTTT. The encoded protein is CASSLTGSNSPLHF.

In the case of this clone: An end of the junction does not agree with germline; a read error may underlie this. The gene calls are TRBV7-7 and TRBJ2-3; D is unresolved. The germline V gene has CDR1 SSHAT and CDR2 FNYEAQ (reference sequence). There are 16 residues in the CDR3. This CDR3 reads CASSPLANRRSDTQYF. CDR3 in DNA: TGTGCTAGCAGCCCATTAGCCAACCGGAGATCAGATACGCAGTATTTT.

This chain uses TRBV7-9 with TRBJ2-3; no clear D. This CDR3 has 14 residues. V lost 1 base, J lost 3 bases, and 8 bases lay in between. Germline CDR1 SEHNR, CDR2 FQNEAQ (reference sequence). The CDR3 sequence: CASSLEGKTDTQYF. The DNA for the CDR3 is TGTGCCAGCAGCTTAGAGGGAAAGACAGATACGCAGTATTTT.

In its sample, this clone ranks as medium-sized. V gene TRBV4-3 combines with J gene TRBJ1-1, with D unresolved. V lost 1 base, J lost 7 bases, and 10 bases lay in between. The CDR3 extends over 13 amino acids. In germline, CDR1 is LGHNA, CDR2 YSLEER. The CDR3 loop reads CASSQGRDIEAFF. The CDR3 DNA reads TGCGCCAGCAGCCAAGGGAGAGACATTGAAGCTTTCTTT.

CDR3 bases: TGTGCCAGTAGTATACGACACAACAATGAGCAGTTCTTC. Protein product: CASSIRHNNEQFF. The V gene is TRBV19, the J gene TRBJ2-1; D remains unclear. Trimming took 2 bases from V and 5 from J, leaving 7 bases between them. Germline assignment: CDR1 LNHDA and CDR2 SQIVND (reference sequence). The CDR3 length is 13 residues.

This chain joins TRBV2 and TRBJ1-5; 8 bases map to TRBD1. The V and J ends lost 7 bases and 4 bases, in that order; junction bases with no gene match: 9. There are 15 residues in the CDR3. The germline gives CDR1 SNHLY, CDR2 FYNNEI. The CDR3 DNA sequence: TGTGCCAGCAAATCCCAGGGGGCTGGAAATCAGCCCCAGCATTTT. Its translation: CASKSQGAGNQPQHF.

As DNA, the CDR3 is TGTGCCAGCACTTTACAGGGGCGGCTGGCTGAAGCTTTCTTT. It is translated as CASTLQGRLAEAFF. The chain recombines TRBV5-6 with TRBJ1-1; 7 bases agree with TRBD1. V shed 6 bases, J shed 6 bases, and the junction held 11 bases outside the gene matches. The length of the CDR3 is 14 residues. The germline CDR1 and CDR2 sequences are SGHDT and YYEEEE.

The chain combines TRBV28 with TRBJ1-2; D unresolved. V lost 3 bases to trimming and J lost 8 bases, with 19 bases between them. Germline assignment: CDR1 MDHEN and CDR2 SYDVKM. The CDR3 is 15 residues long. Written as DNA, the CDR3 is TGTGCCAGCAGTTTTCCAGGAGAAGAGAGGAAGGGCTACACCTTC. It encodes CASSFPGEERKGYTF.

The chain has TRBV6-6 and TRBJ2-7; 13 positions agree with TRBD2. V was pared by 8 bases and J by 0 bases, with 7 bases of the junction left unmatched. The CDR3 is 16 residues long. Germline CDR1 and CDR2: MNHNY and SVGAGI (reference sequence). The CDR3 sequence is CASRGLAGALSYEQYF. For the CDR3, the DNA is TGTGCCAGCCGTGGACTAGCGGGGGCCCTCTCCTACGAGCAGTACTTC.

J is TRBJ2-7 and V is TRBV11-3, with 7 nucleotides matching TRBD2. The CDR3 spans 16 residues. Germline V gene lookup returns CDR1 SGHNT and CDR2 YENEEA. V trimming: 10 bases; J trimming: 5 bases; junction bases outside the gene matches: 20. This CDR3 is CANLGGGTKGFHEQYF. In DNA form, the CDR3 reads TGTGCCAACCTTGGGGGGGGAACGAAAGGGTTCCACGAGCAGTACTTC.

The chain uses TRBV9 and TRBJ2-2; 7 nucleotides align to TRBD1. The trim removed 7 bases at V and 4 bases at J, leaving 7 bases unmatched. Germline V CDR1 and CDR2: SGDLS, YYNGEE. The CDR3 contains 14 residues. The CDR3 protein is CASSPQGSTGELFF. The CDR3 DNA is TGTGCCAGCTCTCCACAGGGGAGCACCGGGGAGCTGTTTTTT. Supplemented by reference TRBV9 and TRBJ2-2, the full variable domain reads DSGVTQTPKHLITATGQRVTLRCSPRSGDLSVYWYQQSLDQGLQFLIQYYNGEERAKGNILERFSAQQFPDLHSELNLSSLELGDSALYFCASSPQGSTGELFFGEGSRLTVL.

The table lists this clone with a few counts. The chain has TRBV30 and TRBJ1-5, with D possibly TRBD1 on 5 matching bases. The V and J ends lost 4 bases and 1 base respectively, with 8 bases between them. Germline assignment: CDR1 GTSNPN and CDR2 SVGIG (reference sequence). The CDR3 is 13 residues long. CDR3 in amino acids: CAWTRDSNQPQHF. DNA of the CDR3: TGTGCCTGGACAAGGGACAGCAATCAGCCCCAGCATTTT.